Below are 10 T cell receptor beta chains sequenced from a single sample in a study of T cells after posttransplantation cyclophosphamide. Cyclophosphamide on days +3 and +4 followed busulfan-fludarabine conditioning and a marrow graft. The method was immunoSEQ multiplex PCR; TCRdb's version includes in-frame clones alone and lacks a portion of them. The data hold 15,000 to 25,000 clones, with about nine tenths observed a single time. The sequenced sample was PBMCs, obtained after allogeneic stem cell transplant with posttransplant cyclophosphamide. These receptors were collected from a female patient aged 40 to 50 who received an allogeneic stem cell transplant from a related donor, was CMV-positive, and had no GVHD. Some T cells may possibly be graft donor cells.

The chain's CDR3 is CASSLEGTSGHRGNEQFF. The CDR3 nucleotides are TGTGCCAGCAGCTTAGAAGGGACTAGCGGACACCGGGGGAATGAGCAGTTCTTC. The genes are TRBV7-6 and TRBJ2-1, with 11 bases aligning to TRBD2. With 1 base clipped from V and 7 bases from J, the junction kept 12 bases outside the gene matches. In germline, CDR1 is SGHVS, CDR2 FNYEAQ. CDR3 size: 18 residues.

The J gene is TRBJ2-1, the V gene TRBV1; no DNA check was done on the table's D call, TRBD2. TRBV1 is a pseudogene segment. The CDR3 length is 15 residues. CDR3 nucleotide sequence: TGCACCAGCAGCCGGACTGGAAGCTCCTACAATGAGCAGTTCTTC. It codes for CTSSRTGSSYNEQFF.

This clone was seen only once. The V call is TRBV7-2, the J call TRBJ1-3; D is ambiguous. Germline lookup yields CDR1 SGHTA and CDR2 FQGNSA. Trimming took 1 base from V and 5 from J, leaving 6 bases between them. The CDR3 runs to 13 residues. As DNA, the CDR3 is TGTGCCAGCAGCTTAGGCGTGAGAAACACCATATATTTT. Translating gives CASSLGVRNTIYF. Full variable domain (outside the CDR3, taken from reference TRBV7-2 and TRBJ1-3): GAGVSQSPSNKVTEKGKDVELRCDPISGHTALYWYRQSLGQGLEFLIYFQGNSAPDKSGLPSDRFSAERTGGSVSTLTIQRTQQEDSAVYLCASSLGVRNTIYFGEGSWLTVV.

This chain joins TRBV15 and TRBJ2-5, with TRBD2 matching 11 bases. This CDR3 has 17 residues. CDR1 is LNHNV and CDR2 is YYDKDF in the germline V gene (reference sequence). Trimming took 3 bases from V and 1 from J; bases not matched to a gene: 7. For the CDR3, the DNA is TGTGCCACCAGCAGCACTACTAGCGGGAGACTCCAAGAGACCCAGTACTTC. The encoded protein is CATSSTTSGRLQETQYF.

The chain links TRBV25-1 to TRBJ2-3; TRBD2 agrees at 11 bases. The CDR3 sequence is 14 residues long. CDR1 MGHDK and CDR2 SYGVNS come from the germline V gene. The V gene end was trimmed by 7 bases and the J gene end by 6 bases; junction bases not matched to a gene: 6. DNA for the CDR3: TGTGCCAGCACTAGCGGGAGGTACCTGGATACGCAGTATTTT. Translated, it gives CASTSGRYLDTQYF.

The rearrangement uses TRBV2 and TRBJ2-5, with D possibly matching TRBD1 (7 bases). CDR1 and CDR2 (germline): SNHLY, FYNNEI. The CDR3 runs 18 residues. The V end lost 6 bases, the J end lost 2 bases, and 25 bases lay between the germline ends. This CDR3 is CASRRGLREGVGQETQYF. For the CDR3, the DNA is TGTGCCAGCAGGAGGGGGCTGCGGGAAGGGGTGGGTCAAGAGACCCAGTACTTC.

This clone was recorded only once. The V call is TRBV5-6, the J call TRBJ1-2; TRBD1 agrees at 8 bases. V trimming: 0 bases; J trimming: 2 bases; junction bases outside the gene matches: 3. The germline V gene encodes CDR1 SGHDT and CDR2 YYEEEE. CDR3 length: 15 residues. This CDR3 reads CASSLVPGGNYGYTF. CDR3 sequence (DNA): TGTGCCAGCAGCTTGGTTCCAGGGGGCAACTATGGCTACACCTTC.

The chain uses TRBV29-1 and TRBJ2-7, with TRBD1 matching over 9 bases. The CDR3 is 13 residues long. Germline V gene data show CDR1 as SQVTM and CDR2 as ANQGSEA. J lost 2 bases, V lost 8 bases, and 7 bases had no gene match. In DNA, the CDR3 is TGCAGCATCCGGGACAGGGTGACCTACGAGCAGTACTTC. It specifies CSIRDRVTYEQYF.

The V and J genes are TRBV29-1 and TRBJ2-2, with 11 bases fitting TRBD2. The CDR3 totals 17 residues. J lost 0 bases, V lost 7 bases, and 10 bases had no gene match. The germline gives CDR1 SQVTM, CDR2 ANQGSEA. The CDR3: CSASGTSGLTNTGELFF. CDR3 DNA sequence: TGCAGCGCCTCCGGGACTAGCGGATTAACGAACACCGGGGAGCTGTTTTTT.

The chain employs TRBV25-1 and TRBJ2-4; TRBD1 might be the D (5 bases). Trimming pared 5 bases from V and 8 bases from J, leaving 16 bases between. This CDR3 comprises 14 residues. Germline V CDR1 and CDR2: MGHDK, SYGVNS. The CDR3: CASSTEGVNDIQYF. The CDR3 DNA reads TGTGCCAGCAGTACGGAAGGGGTTAACGACATTCAGTACTTC.